This T cell receptor (beta chain) appears in the sequencing data of a study of T cell responses to AZD1222 COVID-19 vaccine. Study-wide findings and caveats: Only a handful of AZD1222 recipients, several in all, had baseline seropositivity. Sampling captured repertoires only after the peak T cell response.

Profiled with immunoSEQ multiplex PCR; TCRdb holds only in-frame clones, not every one. Of 110,000 or so clones in the sample, more than 85% were seen once. Trimming cost V 6 bases and J 3 bases, with 9 bases left between them. The CDR3 is made up of 13 amino acids. CDR1 is MDHEN, CDR2 SYDVKM, per germline. A note on this clone: Its cognate antigen is unknown.

The sequencing here drew on peripheral blood, taken 28 days after the second AZD1222 dose. The TCR sequence derives from an adult who received the AZD1222 COVID-19 vaccine. This chain joins TRBV28 and TRBJ2-1; D is unclear. CDR3 loop: CASRRSLYNEQFF. CDR3 coding DNA: TGTGCCAGCAGAAGAAGTCTCTACAATGAGCAGTTCTTC.